This record looks at one T cell receptor beta chain sequence and its context. Its antigen is unidentified. This specimen belongs to a study of cytomegalovirus exposure and HLA in healthy donors. Vbeta (60) and Jbeta (13) primers were used in the PCR. Assay used: immunoSEQ multiplex PCR; TCRdb lists only in-frame clones, some missing. The sample includes roughly 290,000 clones, about 90% of them seen just once. Study-wide results and limits: A later analysis reported that several of the most significant clusters appeared to be linked to common viral pathogens, among them Epstein-Barr virus. Cytomegalovirus association was listed for around 170 TCR beta chains.

The CDR3 consists of 17 residues. The germline V gene encodes CDR1 MGHRA and CDR2 YSYEKL. Sequenced: PBMCs. The origin of this receptor is a woman under 30 in good health and CMV-seronegative. The chain uses TRBV4-1 and TRBJ2-5; 9 positions agree with TRBD1. The last part of the DNA fits TRBJ2-7 better; the J call may be wrong. Here the CDR3 reads CASSQGRAGTGPYEQYF. Here the CDR3 DNA reads TGCGCCAGCAGCCAAGGGCGAGCCGGGACAGGGCCCTACGAGCAGTACTTC.